The clone carrying this T cell receptor beta chain was seen only a few times. TCRdb used MiXCR to reprocess the RT-PCR reads, holding one entry per CDR3 protein. The sample consists of about 960,000 distinct CDR3 sequences, around 17% of them appearing once. The data derive from a study of patients and donors after allogeneic stem cell transplantation. The ends were cut back, 8 bases at V and 5 bases at J, with 18 bases in the middle. Per the germline V gene, CDR1 is SNHLY and CDR2 is FYNNEI. The CDR3 length is 14 residues. The source of this sequence is a human donor who was either an allogeneic HSCT recipient or a stem cell or donor lymphocyte infusion donor (not recorded which). It is not recorded whose cells these are; they may come from a transplant donor. The material sequenced was blood, either unsorted or a sorted T cell fraction (not recorded which). This chain connects TRBV2 to TRBJ2-5; D unresolved. The CDR3 bases are TGTGCCAGCCTCCGGGCCCTAAAATACGAGACCCAGTACTTC. Its translation: CASLRALKYETQYF.